Here is one T cell receptor (beta chain) with its context. Its antigen is unknown. This record comes from a study of T cell responses to AZD1222 COVID-19 vaccine. The ends were cut back, 2 bases at V and 0 bases at J, with 10 bases in the middle. The germline gives CDR1 SQVTM, CDR2 ANQGSEA. The CDR3 spans 15 residues. Regarding the study as a whole: There were mostly white British donors and more females than males, and clonal diversity was possibly underestimated. Every sample of the repertoires postdated the peak T cell response. There were vaccine-associated CD4 TCRs across spike, dominant at 160-218 and 743-854.

Profiled with immunoSEQ multiplex PCR; TCRdb holds only in-frame clones, not every one. The data show some 200,000 clones, 85% to 95% seen once. This rearrangement joins TRBV29-1 to TRBJ1-4; D unclear. The sequencing used peripheral blood, collected on day 0 of MenACWY control vaccination. The sequence came from an adult in good health. CDR3: CSVEPMRSTNEKLFF. The DNA for the CDR3 is TGCAGCGTTGAACCCATGCGTTCAACTAATGAAAAACTGTTTTTT.